The entry below gives a single TCR beta chain sequence along with its context. Its antigen is unidentified. Sampled while nominally healthy, donors likely had unrecorded immune exposures. 60 Vbeta and 13 Jbeta primers were used in PCR. Profiled with immunoSEQ multiplex PCR; TCRdb holds only in-frame clones, not every one. The sample lists 160,000 or so clones, about 80% occurring once. This specimen belongs to a study of cytomegalovirus exposure and HLA in healthy donors. Study context: In an early release, HLA-typed donors contributed 75 million to 85 million unique TCR sequences.

The study's findings and limits: Donor immune exposure was known only as CMV serostatus. Most TCR sequences showed up rarely, but some public TCRs showed up in many donors.

Germline assignment: CDR1 SNHLY and CDR2 FYNNEI. V was trimmed by 7 bases and J by 3 bases, leaving 19 bases between them. This CDR3 contains 15 residues. Sequencing was done on a sample of PBMCs. This sequence originates from a man younger than 30 in good health and CMV-seropositive. The V call is TRBV2, the J call TRBJ2-7; D is undetermined. The CDR3 coding sequence is TGTGCCAGCAAGCGCGGCAGATCTTTAAACTACGAGCAGTACTTC. Its protein product is CASKRGRSLNYEQYF.